This T cell receptor beta chain was found in a study of T cell responses to AZD1222 COVID-19 vaccine. Trimming pared 1 base from V and 1 base from J, leaving 8 bases between. Germline V CDR1 and CDR2: SGHVS, FQNEAQ. The CDR3 is 15 amino acids. As concerns this clone: Antigen unknown.

Regarding the study as a whole: Nearly half of the spike-specific TCRs reportedly recognize variant regions that carry no mutations. Only after the peak T cell response were repertoires sampled. Donor demographics were predominantly white British with a female majority; clonal diversity may be underestimated.

Only in-frame clones appear in the TCRdb table, and some are missing; sequencing was by immunoSEQ multiplex PCR. In the table there are 150,000 or so clones, 80% to 90% of which are singletons. This material consisted of peripheral blood, taken on day 0 of MenACWY control vaccination. This sequence originates from an adult in good health. The V call is TRBV7-8, the J call TRBJ1-5; tentatively, D is TRBD1 (5 bases). CDR3 residues: CASSLVQGSNQPQHF. CDR3 in DNA: TGTGCCAGCAGCTTAGTGCAGGGAAGCAATCAGCCCCAGCATTTT.